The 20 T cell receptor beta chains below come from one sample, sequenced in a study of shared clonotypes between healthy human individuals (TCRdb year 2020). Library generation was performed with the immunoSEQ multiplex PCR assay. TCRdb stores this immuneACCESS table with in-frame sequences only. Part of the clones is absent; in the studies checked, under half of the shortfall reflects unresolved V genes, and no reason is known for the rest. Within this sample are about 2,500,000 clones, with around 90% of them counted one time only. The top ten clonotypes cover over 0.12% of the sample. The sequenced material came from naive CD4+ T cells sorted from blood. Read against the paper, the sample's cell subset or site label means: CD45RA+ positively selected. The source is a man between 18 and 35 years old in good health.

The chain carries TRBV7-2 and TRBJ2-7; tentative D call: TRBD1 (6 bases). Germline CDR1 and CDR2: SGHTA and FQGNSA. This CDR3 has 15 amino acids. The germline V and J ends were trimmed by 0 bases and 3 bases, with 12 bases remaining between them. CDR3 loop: CASSLAPSRGYEQYF. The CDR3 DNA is TGTGCCAGCAGCTTAGCGCCCAGCAGGGGCTACGAGCAGTACTTC. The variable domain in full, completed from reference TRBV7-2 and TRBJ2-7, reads GAGVSQSPSNKVTEKGKDVELRCDPISGHTALYWYRQSLGQGLEFLIYFQGNSAPDKSGLPSDRFSAERTGGSVSTLTIQRTQQEDSAVYLCASSLAPSRGYEQYFGPGTRLTVT.

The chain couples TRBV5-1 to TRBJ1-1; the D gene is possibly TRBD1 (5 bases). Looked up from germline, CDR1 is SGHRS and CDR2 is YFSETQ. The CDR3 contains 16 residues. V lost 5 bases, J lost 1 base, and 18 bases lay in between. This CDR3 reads CASRPREEFRNTEAFF. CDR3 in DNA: TGCGCCAGCAGGCCCAGGGAGGAGTTCAGGAACACTGAAGCTTTCTTT.

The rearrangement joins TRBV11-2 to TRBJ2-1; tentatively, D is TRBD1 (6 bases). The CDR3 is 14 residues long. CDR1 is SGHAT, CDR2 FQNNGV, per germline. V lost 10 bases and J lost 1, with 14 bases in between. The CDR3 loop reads CATVSGESYNEQFF. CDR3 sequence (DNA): TGTGCCACAGTGTCAGGGGAATCCTACAATGAGCAGTTCTTC.

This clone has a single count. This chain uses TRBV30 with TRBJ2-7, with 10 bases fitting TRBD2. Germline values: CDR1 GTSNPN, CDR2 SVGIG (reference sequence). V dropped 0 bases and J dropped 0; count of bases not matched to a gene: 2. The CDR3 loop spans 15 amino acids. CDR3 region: CAWSVTSGISYEQYF. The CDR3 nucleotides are TGTGCCTGGAGTGTAACTAGCGGGATCTCCTACGAGCAGTACTTC.

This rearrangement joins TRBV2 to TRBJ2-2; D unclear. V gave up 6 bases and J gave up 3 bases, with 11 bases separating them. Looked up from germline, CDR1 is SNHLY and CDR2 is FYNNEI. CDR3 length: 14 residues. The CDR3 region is CASSFEIHTGELFF. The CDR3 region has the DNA TGTGCCAGCAGCTTTGAGATCCACACCGGGGAGCTGTTTTTT.

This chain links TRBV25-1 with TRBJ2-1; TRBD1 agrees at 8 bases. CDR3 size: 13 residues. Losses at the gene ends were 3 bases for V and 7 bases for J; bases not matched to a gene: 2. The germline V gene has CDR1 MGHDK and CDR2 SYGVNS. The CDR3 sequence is CASSDRGRNEQFF. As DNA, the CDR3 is TGTGCCAGCAGTGACAGGGGGCGAAATGAGCAGTTCTTC.

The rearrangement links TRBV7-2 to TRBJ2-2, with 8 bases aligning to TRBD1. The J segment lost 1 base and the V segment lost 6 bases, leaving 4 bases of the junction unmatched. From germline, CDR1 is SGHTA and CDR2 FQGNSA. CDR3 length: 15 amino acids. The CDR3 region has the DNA TGTGCCAGCAGATTTGGACAGGGGAACACCGGGGAGCTGTTTTTT. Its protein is CASRFGQGNTGELFF. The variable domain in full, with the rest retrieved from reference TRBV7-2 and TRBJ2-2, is GAGVSQSPSNKVTEKGKDVELRCDPISGHTALYWYRQSLGQGLEFLIYFQGNSAPDKSGLPSDRFSAERTGGSVSTLTIQRTQQEDSAVYLCASRFGQGNTGELFFGEGSRLTVL.

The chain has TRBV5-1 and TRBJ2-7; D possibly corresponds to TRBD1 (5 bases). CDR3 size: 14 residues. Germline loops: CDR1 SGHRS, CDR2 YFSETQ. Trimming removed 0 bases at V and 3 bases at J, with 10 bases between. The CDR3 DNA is TGCGCCAGCAGCTTGGAAGGGGCAGTCTACGAGCAGTACTTC. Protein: CASSLEGAVYEQYF.

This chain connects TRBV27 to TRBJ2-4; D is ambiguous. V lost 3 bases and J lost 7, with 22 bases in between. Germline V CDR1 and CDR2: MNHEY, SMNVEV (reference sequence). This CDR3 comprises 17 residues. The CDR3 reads CASSFRYMDQQKNIQYF. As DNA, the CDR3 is TGTGCCAGCAGTTTTCGTTACATGGACCAACAAAAGAACATTCAGTACTTC.

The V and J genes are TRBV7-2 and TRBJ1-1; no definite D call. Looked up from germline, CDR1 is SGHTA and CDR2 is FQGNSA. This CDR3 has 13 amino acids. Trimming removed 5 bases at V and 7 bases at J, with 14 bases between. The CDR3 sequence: CASSNLEGHEAFF. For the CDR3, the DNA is TGTGCCAGCAGCAACCTTGAAGGCCATGAAGCTTTCTTT.

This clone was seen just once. This CDR3 reads CASSALTTAYNQPQHF. CDR3 nucleotide sequence: TGTGCCAGCAGCGCGCTAACAACAGCATACAATCAGCCCCAGCATTTT. V usage is TRBV5-8 and J usage is TRBJ1-5; D gene uncertain. Trimming shortened V by 4 bases and J by 3 bases, and 17 bases separated the two germline ends. This CDR3 contains 16 residues. Germline CDR1 and CDR2: SGHTS and YDEGEE. The full variable domain, completed using reference TRBV5-8 and TRBJ1-5, is EAGVTQSPTHLIKTRGQQATLRCSPISGHTSVYWYQQALGLGLQFLLWYDEGEERNRGNFPPRFSGRQFPNYSSELNVNALELEDSALYLCASSALTTAYNQPQHFGDGTRLSIL.

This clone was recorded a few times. In nucleotides, the CDR3 is TGTGCCAGCAGGCCAAACTCGGCGGGGGAGCAGTACTTC. Translating it yields CASRPNSAGEQYF. The V call is TRBV27, the J call TRBJ2-7; tentatively, D is TRBD2 (6 bases). The germline V gene has CDR1 MNHEY and CDR2 SMNVEV (reference sequence). The CDR3 is 13 amino acids. V lost 6 bases, J lost 7 bases, and 16 bases lay in between.

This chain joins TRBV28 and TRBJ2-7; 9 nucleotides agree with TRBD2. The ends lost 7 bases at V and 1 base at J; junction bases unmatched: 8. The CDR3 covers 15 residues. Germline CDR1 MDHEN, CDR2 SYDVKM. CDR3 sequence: CASKSSGGESYEQYF. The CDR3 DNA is TGTGCCAGCAAAAGTAGCGGGGGCGAGTCCTACGAGCAGTACTTC.

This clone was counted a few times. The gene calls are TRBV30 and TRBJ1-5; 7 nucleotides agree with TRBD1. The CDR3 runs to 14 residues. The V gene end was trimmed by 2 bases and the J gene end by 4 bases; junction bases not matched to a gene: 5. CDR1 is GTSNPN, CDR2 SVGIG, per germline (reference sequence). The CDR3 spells CAWSSMTGNQPQHF. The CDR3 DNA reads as TGTGCCTGGAGTTCCATGACAGGGAATCAGCCCCAGCATTTT.

CDR3 coding DNA: TGTGCCAGCAGATTCACCGGGACAGGGCAAGAGACCCAGTACTTC. Translated, it gives CASRFTGTGQETQYF. The rearrangement joins TRBV6-6 to TRBJ2-5; TRBD1 matches at 9 bases. The CDR3 spans 15 residues. V lost 6 bases and J lost 2; bases outside the gene matches: 7. Germline assignment: CDR1 MNHNY and CDR2 SVGAGI (reference sequence).

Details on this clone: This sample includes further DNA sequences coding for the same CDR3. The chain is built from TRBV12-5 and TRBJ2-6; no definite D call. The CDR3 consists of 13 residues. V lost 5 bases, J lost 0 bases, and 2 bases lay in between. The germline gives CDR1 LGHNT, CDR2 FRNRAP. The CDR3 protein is CASGTSGANVLTF. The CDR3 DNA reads TGTGCTAGTGGTACCTCTGGGGCCAACGTCCTGACTTTC. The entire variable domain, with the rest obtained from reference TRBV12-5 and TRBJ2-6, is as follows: DARVTQTPRHKVTEMGQEVTMRCQPILGHNTVFWYRQTMMQGLELLAYFRNRAPLDDSGMPKDRFSAEMPDATLATLKIQPSEPRDSAVYFCASGTSGANVLTFGAGSRLTVL.

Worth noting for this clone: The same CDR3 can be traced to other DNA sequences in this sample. The CDR3 DNA follows: TGTGCCAGCAGCGTCCAGGGATCCTATGGCTACACCTTC. Translated, it gives CASSVQGSYGYTF. The chain has TRBV9 and TRBJ1-2; possible D gene TRBD1, 5 bases. Trimming stripped 2 bases from V and 4 bases from J, with 9 bases between. Per germline, CDR1 SGDLS and CDR2 YYNGEE. This CDR3 comprises 13 residues.

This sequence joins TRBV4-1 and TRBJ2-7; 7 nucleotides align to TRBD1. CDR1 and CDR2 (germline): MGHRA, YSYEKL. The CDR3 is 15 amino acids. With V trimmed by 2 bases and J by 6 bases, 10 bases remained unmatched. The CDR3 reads CASSQISTGASEQYF. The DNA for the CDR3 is TGCGCCAGCAGCCAAATTAGTACAGGGGCCAGCGAGCAGTACTTC.

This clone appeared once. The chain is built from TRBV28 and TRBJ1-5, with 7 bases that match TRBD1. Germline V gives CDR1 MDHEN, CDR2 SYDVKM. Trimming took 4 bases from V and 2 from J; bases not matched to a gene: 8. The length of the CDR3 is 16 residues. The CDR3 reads CASSSSGQERNQPQHF. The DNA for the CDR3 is TGTGCCAGCAGTTCCTCAGGACAGGAGCGCAATCAGCCCCAGCATTTT.

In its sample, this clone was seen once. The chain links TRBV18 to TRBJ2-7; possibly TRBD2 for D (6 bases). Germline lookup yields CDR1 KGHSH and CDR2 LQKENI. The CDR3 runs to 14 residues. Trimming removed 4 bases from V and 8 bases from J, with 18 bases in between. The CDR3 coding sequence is TGTGCCAGCTCACTGTACCCCGACAGCGGGCAGCAGTACTTC. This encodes CASSLYPDSGQQYF.